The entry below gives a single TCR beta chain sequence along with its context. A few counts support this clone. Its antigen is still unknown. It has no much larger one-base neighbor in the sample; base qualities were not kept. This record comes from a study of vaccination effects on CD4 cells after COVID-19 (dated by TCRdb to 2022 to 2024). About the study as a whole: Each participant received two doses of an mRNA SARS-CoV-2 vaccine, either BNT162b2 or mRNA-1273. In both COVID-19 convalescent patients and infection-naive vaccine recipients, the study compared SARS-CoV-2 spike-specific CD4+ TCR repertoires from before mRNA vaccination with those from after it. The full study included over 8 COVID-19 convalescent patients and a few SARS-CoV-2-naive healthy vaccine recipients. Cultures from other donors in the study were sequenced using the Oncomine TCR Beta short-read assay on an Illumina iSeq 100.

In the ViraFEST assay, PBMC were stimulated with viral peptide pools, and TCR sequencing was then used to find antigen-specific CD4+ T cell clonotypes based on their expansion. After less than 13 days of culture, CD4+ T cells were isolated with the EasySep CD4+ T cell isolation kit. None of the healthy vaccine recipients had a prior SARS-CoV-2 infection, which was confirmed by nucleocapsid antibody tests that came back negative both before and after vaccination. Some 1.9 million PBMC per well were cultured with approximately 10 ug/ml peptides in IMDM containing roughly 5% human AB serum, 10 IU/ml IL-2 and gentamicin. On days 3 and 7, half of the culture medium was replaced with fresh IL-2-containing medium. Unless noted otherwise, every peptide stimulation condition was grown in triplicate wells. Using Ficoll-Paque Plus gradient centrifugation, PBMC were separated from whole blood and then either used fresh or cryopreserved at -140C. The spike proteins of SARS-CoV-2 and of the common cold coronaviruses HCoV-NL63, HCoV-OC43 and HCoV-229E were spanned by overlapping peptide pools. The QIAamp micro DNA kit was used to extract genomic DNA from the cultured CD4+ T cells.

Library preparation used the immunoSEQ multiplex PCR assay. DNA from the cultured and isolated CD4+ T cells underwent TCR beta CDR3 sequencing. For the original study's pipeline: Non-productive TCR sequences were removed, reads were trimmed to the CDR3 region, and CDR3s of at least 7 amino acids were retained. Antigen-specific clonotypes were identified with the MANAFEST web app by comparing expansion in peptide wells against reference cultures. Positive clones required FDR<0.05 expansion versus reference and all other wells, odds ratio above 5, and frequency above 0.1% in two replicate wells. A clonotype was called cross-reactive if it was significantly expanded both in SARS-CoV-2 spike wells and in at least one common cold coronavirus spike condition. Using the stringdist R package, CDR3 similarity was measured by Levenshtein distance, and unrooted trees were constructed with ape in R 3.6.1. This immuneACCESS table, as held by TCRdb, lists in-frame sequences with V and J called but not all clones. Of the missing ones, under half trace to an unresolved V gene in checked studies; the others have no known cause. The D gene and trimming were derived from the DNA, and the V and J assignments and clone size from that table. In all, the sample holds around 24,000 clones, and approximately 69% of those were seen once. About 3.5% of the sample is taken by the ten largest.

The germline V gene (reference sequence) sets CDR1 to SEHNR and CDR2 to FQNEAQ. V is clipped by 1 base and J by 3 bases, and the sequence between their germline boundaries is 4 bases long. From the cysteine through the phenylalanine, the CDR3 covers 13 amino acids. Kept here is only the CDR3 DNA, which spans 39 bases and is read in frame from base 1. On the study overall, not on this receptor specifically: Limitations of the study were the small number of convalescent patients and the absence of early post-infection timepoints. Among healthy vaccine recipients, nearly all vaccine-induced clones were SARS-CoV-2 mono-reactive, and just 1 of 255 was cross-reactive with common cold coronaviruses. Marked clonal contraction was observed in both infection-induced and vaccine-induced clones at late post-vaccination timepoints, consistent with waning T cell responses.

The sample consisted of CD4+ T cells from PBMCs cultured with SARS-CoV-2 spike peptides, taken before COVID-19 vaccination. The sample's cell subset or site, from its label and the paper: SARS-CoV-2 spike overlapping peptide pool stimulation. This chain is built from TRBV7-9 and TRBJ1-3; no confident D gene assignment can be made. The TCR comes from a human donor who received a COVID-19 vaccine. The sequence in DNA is TGTGCCAGCAGCTTAGGCTATGGAAACACCATATATTTT. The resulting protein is CASSLGYGNTIYF.